Shown below are 15 T cell receptor beta chains from a single sample sequenced in a study of T cell responses to AZD1222 COVID-19 vaccine. Some clones are missing from TCRdb's copy, which holds only in-frame ones; the method was immunoSEQ multiplex PCR. The data contain about 150,000 clones, approximately 89% of them seen just once; the ten biggest clones take up about 15%. The input for sequencing was peripheral blood, taken on day 0 of AZD1222 vaccination. The receptor source for this set is an adult in good health.

The CDR3 coding sequence is TGCGCCAGCAGCCGCGCCGGGACCGCCGGGGAGCTGTTTTTT. Amino acid sequence: CASSRAGTAGELFF. The rearrangement uses TRBV4-3 and TRBJ2-2, with D perhaps assigned TRBD1 or TRBD2 (5 bases each). CDR3 length: 14 amino acids. The V and J ends lost 4 bases and 6 bases respectively, with 12 bases between them. Germline V lookup: CDR1 LGHNA, CDR2 YSLEER.

The chain is built from TRBV9 and TRBJ2-3, with 9 positions matching TRBD2. Germline CDR1 is SGDLS and CDR2 is YYNGEE. V shed 3 bases and J 6 bases; nucleotides not matched to a gene: 20. This CDR3 spans 19 amino acids. This CDR3 is CASSARSDGWTSVEDTQYF. The CDR3 DNA follows: TGTGCCAGCAGCGCTAGGTCGGATGGCTGGACTAGCGTCGAGGATACGCAGTATTTT.

The chain has TRBV19 and TRBJ2-7; TRBD2 agrees at 7 bases. The CDR3 contains 15 residues. V trimming: 1 base; J trimming: 1 base; junction bases outside the gene matches: 4. Germline lookup yields CDR1 LNHDA and CDR2 SQIVND (reference sequence). CDR3 nucleotides: TGTGCCAGTAGTATAGTTGGCGGGGGATCCTACGAGCAGTACTTC. Protein: CASSIVGGGSYEQYF.

V gene TRBV28 combines with J gene TRBJ2-3; no clear D. V lost 5 bases to trimming and J lost 8 bases, with 17 bases between them. Germline CDR1 MDHEN, CDR2 SYDVKM. CDR3 size: 14 residues. CDR3 protein: CASSPIDGRGTQYF. The CDR3 DNA sequence: TGTGCCAGCAGTCCCATTGACGGCCGAGGTACGCAGTATTTT.

The table lists this clone with a few counts. J is TRBJ2-7 and V is TRBV4-2; 7 nucleotides align to TRBD1. J lost 2 bases, V lost 5 bases, and 3 bases had no gene match. This CDR3 has 13 residues. CDR1 is LGHNA and CDR2 is YNFKEQ in the germline V gene. The CDR3 here is CASSYGQAYEQYF. In DNA, the CDR3 is TGTGCCAGCAGCTACGGACAGGCCTACGAGCAGTACTTC.

V usage is TRBV9 and J usage is TRBJ1-2; no clear D gene. In germline, CDR1 is SGDLS, CDR2 YYNGEE. Between the trimmed V and J ends, which lost 0 bases and 2 bases, there was a span of 8 bases. There are 14 residues in the CDR3. CDR3 amino acids: CASSVVPGNYGYTF. In DNA form, the CDR3 reads TGTGCCAGCAGCGTAGTTCCGGGAAACTATGGCTACACCTTC.

The V call is TRBV2, the J call TRBJ2-4, with 8 bases that match TRBD2. This CDR3 is 20 amino acids long. CDR1 SNHLY and CDR2 FYNNEI come from the germline V gene. V lost 4 bases to trimming and J lost 0 bases; unmatched junction nucleotides: 17. The CDR3 DNA reads TGTGCCAGCAGTGTAGTCCGGGGGGGGGCGCAGGCCCTAGCCAAAAACATTCAGTACTTC. Protein product: CASSVVRGGAQALAKNIQYF.

The V call is TRBV7-3, the J call TRBJ2-6; D is unclear. This CDR3 comprises 16 residues. The germline CDR1 and CDR2 sequences are SGHTA and FQGTGA. V lost 5 bases to trimming and J lost 1 base, with 12 bases between them. The CDR3 spells CASSASSGSGANVLTF. The CDR3 nucleotides read TGTGCCAGCAGCGCCTCTTCTGGGTCTGGGGCCAACGTCCTGACTTTC.

This chain joins TRBV29-1 and TRBJ1-4; D ambiguous. CDR1 is SQVTM, CDR2 ANQGSEA, per germline. CDR3 length: 14 amino acids. Trimming shortened V by 6 bases and J by 6 bases, and 17 bases separated the two germline ends. This chain's CDR3 is CSVARRAADEKLFF. The CDR3 DNA follows: TGCAGCGTGGCGCGGCGGGCGGCGGATGAAAAACTGTTTTTT.

V usage is TRBV12-3 or TRBV12-4 and J usage is TRBJ2-7; unclear D gene. V was trimmed by 5 bases and J by 0 bases, leaving 8 bases between them. This CDR3 has 13 amino acids. CDR3 sequence (DNA): TGTGCCAGCAGTATGCAGGTCTCCTACGAGCAGTACTTC. Translating gives CASSMQVSYEQYF.

V usage is TRBV28 and J usage is TRBJ2-5, with D perhaps TRBD2 (5 bases). The CDR3 sequence is 13 residues long. Germline CDR1 and CDR2: MDHEN and SYDVKM. The germline V and J ends were trimmed by 9 bases and 5 bases, with 16 bases remaining between them. The CDR3 DNA follows: TGTGCCAGTACCAAGTTGGAGGATGAGACCCAGTACTTC. Translation: CASTKLEDETQYF.

This sequence joins TRBV6-5 and TRBJ2-2; D call uncertain. Trimming shortened V by 1 base and J by 1 base, and 7 bases separated the two germline ends. The CDR3 is 15 amino acids. Germline CDR1 MNHEY, CDR2 SVGAGI. In DNA form, the CDR3 reads TGTGCCAGCAGTTACTGGACGGAGAACACCGGGGAGCTGTTTTTT. This gives the protein CASSYWTENTGELFF.

The V call is TRBV19, the J call TRBJ2-2; 9 bases fit TRBD1. Germline trimming cut 6 bases from V and 5 bases from J; bases unmatched to any gene: 7. Germline CDR1 and CDR2: LNHDA and SQIVND (reference sequence). CDR3 size: 15 residues. CDR3 residues: CASSRTGEGTGELFF. The CDR3 region has the DNA TGTGCCAGTAGCCGGACAGGGGAGGGTACCGGGGAGCTGTTTTTT.

This clone was detected a few times. This chain links TRBV28 with TRBJ1-2, with TRBD1 matching over 7 bases. The germline CDR1 and CDR2 sequences are MDHEN and SYDVKM. The CDR3 length is 14 residues. V gave up 5 bases and J gave up 7 bases; unmatched junction bases: 10. CDR3 in DNA: TGTGCCAGCAGTCCATCAGACAGGGCGGCTGGCTACACCTTC. Amino acids: CASSPSDRAAGYTF.

This clone came up once. The rearrangement links TRBV29-1 to TRBJ1-1; D gene ambiguous. V lost 3 bases, J lost 1 base, and 9 bases lay in between. The length of the CDR3 is 13 residues. The germline CDR1 and CDR2 sequences are SQVTM and ANQGSEA. CDR3 amino acids: CSVERIQNTEAFF. DNA for the CDR3: TGCAGCGTTGAGAGGATACAGAACACTGAAGCTTTCTTT. The full variable domain, with the rest looked up from reference TRBV29-1 and TRBJ1-1, is SAVISQKPSRDICQRGTSLTIQCQVDSQVTMMFWYRQQPGQSLTLIATANQGSEATYESGFVIDKFPISRPNLTFSTLTVSNMSPEDSSIYLCSVERIQNTEAFFGQGTRLTVV.